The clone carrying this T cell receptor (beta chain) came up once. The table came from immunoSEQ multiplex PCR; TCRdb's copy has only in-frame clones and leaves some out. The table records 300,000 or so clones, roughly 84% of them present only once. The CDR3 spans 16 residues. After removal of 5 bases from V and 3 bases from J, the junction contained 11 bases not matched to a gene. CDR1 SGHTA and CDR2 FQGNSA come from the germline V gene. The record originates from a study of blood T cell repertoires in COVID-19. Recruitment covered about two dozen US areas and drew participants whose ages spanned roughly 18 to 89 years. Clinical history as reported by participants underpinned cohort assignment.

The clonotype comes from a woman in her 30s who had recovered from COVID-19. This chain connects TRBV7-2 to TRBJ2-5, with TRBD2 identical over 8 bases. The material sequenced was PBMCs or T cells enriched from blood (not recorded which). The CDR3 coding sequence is TGTGCCAGCAGCCCGCGGACTAGCAGGGTCAAAGAGACCCAGTACTTC. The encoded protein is CASSPRTSRVKETQYF.